The entry below describes one T cell receptor (beta chain). The data derive from a study of CD8+ T cells in alopecia areata. Extraction and reverse transcription of RNA yielded cDNA as the sequencing template. Only in-frame clones appear in the TCRdb table, and some are missing; sequencing was by immunoSEQ multiplex PCR. This table has about 130,000 clones, roughly 54% appearing once. The clonotype comes from a human donor with alopecia areata. Here the sequenced sample was CD4+ T cells sorted from blood, taken at week 0.

CDR3 DNA sequence: TGTGCCAGCAGTACGGTCGGTGGGACAGATACGCAGTATTTT. It yields the protein CASSTVGGTDTQYF. V gene TRBV2 combines with J gene TRBJ2-3; the D is unclear. The germline gives CDR1 SNHLY, CDR2 FYNNEI. The CDR3 runs to 14 residues. Deletions cut 5 bases from V and 3 bases from J, with 12 bases between.